These 18 T cell receptor beta chains were sequenced from one sample in a study of control samples from healthy donors and cancer patients. Sequencing used immunoSEQ multiplex PCR; TCRdb keeps in-frame clones, though not all of them. The sample lists 150,000 or so clones; over 85% were seen once. The sequenced material came from blood. The receptors originated from a man aged 18 to 30 in good health.

This clone was detected a few times. The chain employs TRBV7-9 and TRBJ2-7, with D perhaps matching TRBD1 (5 bases). CDR1 SEHNR and CDR2 FQNEAQ come from the germline V gene (reference sequence). Trimming took 5 bases from V and 1 from J, leaving 12 bases between them. The CDR3 totals 14 residues. CDR3 sequence: CASSHQTESYEQYF. In nucleotides, the CDR3 is TGTGCCAGCAGCCATCAGACAGAATCCTACGAGCAGTACTTC.

The V and J genes are TRBV11-3 and TRBJ2-3, with 13 bases lining up with TRBD2. V lost 5 bases, J lost 2 bases, and 4 bases stayed unmatched. The germline V gene has CDR1 SGHNT and CDR2 YENEEA. CDR3 length: 16 amino acids. The CDR3 protein is CASSLGTSGVTDTQYF. In nucleotides, the CDR3 is TGTGCCAGCAGCCTAGGGACTAGCGGGGTCACAGATACGCAGTATTTT.

The chain uses TRBV3-1 (or the pseudogene TRBV3-2) and TRBJ1-3; D is unclear. This CDR3 spans 16 amino acids. Germline CDR1 is LGHDT and CDR2 is YNNKEL (reference sequence). The V end lost 4 bases, the J end lost 0 bases, and 13 bases lay between the germline ends. The CDR3 region is CASSPFTENSGNTIYF. The CDR3, as DNA: TGTGCCAGCAGCCCCTTCACAGAGAACTCTGGAAACACCATATATTTT.

The genes are TRBV9 and TRBJ2-7; the match to TRBD1 covers 9 bases. Germline V gene lookup returns CDR1 SGDLS and CDR2 YYNGEE. The CDR3 has 15 amino acids. With 4 bases clipped from V and 6 bases from J, the junction kept 11 bases outside the gene matches. This chain's CDR3 is CASSSTGTGPGEQYF. The CDR3 nucleotides read TGTGCCAGCAGCTCTACCGGGACAGGGCCCGGCGAGCAGTACTTC.

The chain recombines TRBV28 with TRBJ1-5; the match to TRBD1 covers 7 bases. The V gene's germline CDR1 is MDHEN and CDR2 SYDVKM. The junction had 7 bases not matched to a gene; V was cut back by 2 bases and J by 0 bases. The CDR3 has 17 amino acids. The CDR3 spells CASSLQGDIYSNQPQHF. DNA of the CDR3: TGTGCCAGCAGTTTACAGGGGGATATATATAGCAATCAGCCCCAGCATTTT. Drawing the rest from reference TRBV28 and TRBJ1-5, the complete variable domain is DVKVTQSSRYLVKRTGEKVFLECVQDMDHENMFWYRQDPGLGLRLIYFSYDVKMKEKGDIPEGYSVSREKKERFSLILESASTNQTSMYLCASSLQGDIYSNQPQHFGDGTRLSIL.

The chain couples TRBV5-1 to TRBJ1-3; maybe TRBD1 (5 bases). V gave up 7 bases and J gave up 6 bases, with 20 bases separating them. Germline lookup yields CDR1 SGHRS and CDR2 YFSETQ. The CDR3 is made up of 15 amino acids. The CDR3 spells CASAISPGRANTIYF. In DNA, the CDR3 is TGCGCCAGCGCCATCTCGCCGGGACGGGCAAACACCATATATTTT. The full variable domain, rest sourced from reference TRBV5-1 and TRBJ1-3, is KAGVTQTPRYLIKTRGQQVTLSCSPISGHRSVSWYQQTPGQGLQFLFEYFSETQRNKGNFPGRFSGRQFSNSRSEMNVSTLELGDSALYLCASAISPGRANTIYFGEGSWLTVV.

This chain uses TRBV3-1 (or the pseudogene TRBV3-2) with TRBJ2-1; D gene ambiguous. The germline V and J ends were trimmed by 4 bases and 6 bases, with 7 bases remaining between them. CDR1 and CDR2 (germline): LGHDT, YNNKEL (reference sequence). The CDR3 sequence is 12 residues long. CDR3 sequence reads: CASSPLPNEQFF. CDR3 bases: TGTGCCAGCAGCCCCCTCCCCAATGAGCAGTTCTTC.

The rearrangement links TRBV12-2 to TRBJ2-2; TRBD1 reflects the table's D call only, with no check against the DNA. TRBV12-2 is reported as a pseudogene. The CDR3 is 18 residues long. CDR3 sequence reads: CASVKTLGPSLVAGELFF. CDR3 sequence (DNA): TGTGCAAGTGTGAAGACACTTGGCCCTTCACTTGTCGCCGGGGAGCTGTTTTTT.

The chain uses TRBV5-6 and TRBJ1-1; TRBD1 matches at 9 bases. Per germline, CDR1 SGHDT and CDR2 YYEEEE. The CDR3 extends over 15 amino acids. Germline trimming cut 2 bases from V and 8 bases from J; bases unmatched to any gene: 10. CDR3 region: CASSFRDREVGEAFF. In DNA form, the CDR3 reads TGTGCCAGCAGCTTCCGGGACAGGGAGGTAGGGGAAGCTTTCTTT. The full variable domain, with the rest looked up from reference TRBV5-6 and TRBJ1-1, is DAGVTQSPTHLIKTRGQQVTLRCSPKSGHDTVSWYQQALGQGPQFIFQYYEEEERQRGNFPDRFSGHQFPNYSSELNVNALLLGDSALYLCASSFRDREVGEAFFGQGTRLTVV.

The chain combines TRBV13 with TRBJ2-3; 9 bases are shared with TRBD2. Germline lookup yields CDR1 PRHDT and CDR2 FYEKMQ (reference sequence). The CDR3 length is 16 residues. The V segment lost 1 base and the J segment 5 bases; nucleotides outside the gene matches: 7. As DNA, the CDR3 is TGTGCCAGCAGCTTAGAGGGCGGGGGGGCCGGAGATACGCAGTATTTT. Translated: CASSLEGGGAGDTQYF.

The J gene is TRBJ1-5, the V gene TRBV27; maybe TRBD1 (5 bases). The CDR3 contains 13 residues. V lost 2 bases to trimming and J lost 6 bases, with 8 bases between them. The germline CDR1 and CDR2 sequences are MNHEY and SMNVEV (reference sequence). CDR3 loop: CASSLAGTQPQHF. For the CDR3, the DNA is TGTGCCAGCAGTTTAGCAGGGACTCAGCCCCAGCATTTT.

The chain joins TRBV20-1 to TRBJ1-1; D possibly corresponds to TRBD1 (5 bases). The V gene lost 5 bases and the J gene lost 2 bases, with 6 bases spanning the gap. This CDR3 has 11 amino acids. The V gene's germline CDR1 is DFQATT and CDR2 SNEGSKA (reference sequence). The CDR3 here is CSAWDNTEAFF. Here the CDR3 DNA reads TGCAGTGCTTGGGACAACACTGAAGCTTTCTTT.

This rearrangement joins TRBV6-5 to TRBJ1-1, with 8 bases matching TRBD1. Germline V gives CDR1 MNHEY, CDR2 SVGAGI. J was trimmed by 3 bases and V by 5 bases; bases with no gene match: 8. The CDR3 covers 15 residues. DNA for the CDR3: TGTGCCAGCAGTACCCGACAGGGGAGGTACACTGAAGCTTTCTTT. Its protein is CASSTRQGRYTEAFF.

The V and J genes are TRBV4-1 and TRBJ2-5; 10 bases are shared with TRBD2. The V gene's germline CDR1 is MGHRA and CDR2 YSYEKL. The CDR3 is 15 amino acids. Germline trimming cut 3 bases from V and 4 bases from J; bases unmatched to any gene: 5. CDR3 DNA sequence: TGCGCCAGCAGCCAGACGACTAGCGGGTTAGAGACCCAGTACTTC. As protein: CASSQTTSGLETQYF.

The chain employs TRBV11-2 and TRBJ2-7, with 8 bases fitting TRBD1. This CDR3 contains 14 residues. Germline CDR1 reads SGHAT; CDR2 reads FQNNGV. Trimming took 1 base from V and 6 from J; bases not matched to a gene: 5. This chain's CDR3 is CASSLGTGYGEQYF. DNA for the CDR3: TGTGCCAGCAGCTTAGGGACAGGGTATGGCGAGCAGTACTTC.

The V call is TRBV5-4, the J call TRBJ2-7, with D tentatively TRBD1 (5 bases). Trimming pared 3 bases from V and 6 bases from J, leaving 19 bases between. CDR3 length: 15 amino acids. CDR1 and CDR2 (germline): SGHNT, YYREEE (reference sequence). CDR3 residues: CASSWGIADTSEQYF. The DNA of the CDR3 is TGTGCCAGCAGCTGGGGTATTGCGGACACCTCCGAGCAGTACTTC. Full variable domain (missing parts from reference TRBV5-4 and TRBJ2-7): ETGVTQSPTHLIKTRGQQVTLRCSSQSGHNTVSWYQQALGQGPQFIFQYYREEENGRGNFPPRFSGLQFPNYSSELNVNALELDDSALYLCASSWGIADTSEQYFGPGTRLTVT.

Here the CDR3 reads CSVVRDEQYF. CDR3 coding DNA: TGCAGCGTTGTCAGGGACGAGCAGTACTTC. The V call is TRBV29-1, the J call TRBJ2-7; possibly TRBD1 for D (5 bases). Trimming pared 4 bases from V and 5 bases from J, leaving 6 bases between. CDR1 is SQVTM and CDR2 is ANQGSEA in the germline V gene. The CDR3 loop spans 10 amino acids.

The chain employs TRBV9 and TRBJ1-5, with no clear D. The CDR3 totals 15 residues. V shed 0 bases and J shed 4 bases, with 11 bases lying between them. Per the germline V gene, CDR1 is SGDLS and CDR2 is YYNGEE. The CDR3 DNA follows: TGTGCCAGCAGCGTAGGAGGAGGATGGAATCAGCCCCAGCATTTT. Translating gives CASSVGGGWNQPQHF.